A selection of T cell receptor beta chains follows, all from one sample in a study of blood T cell repertoires in COVID-19. Repertoires were generated with immunoSEQ multiplex PCR, while TCRdb's copy carries only in-frame clones and drops some. The sample records about 110,000 clones, 76% being singletons. Specimen: peripheral blood. Source of these receptors: a woman older than 75 with acute or convalescent COVID-19. Each CDR3 is given with its conserved first and last residue. The D gene is left open where the match is weak. Size is stated for part of the rows, as once, few or many counts, or as a class when the clone is expanded.

size,V,D,J,CDR3,DNA
.,TRBV7-2,.,TRBJ2-4,CASSLTRTPWSIQYF,TGTGCCAGCAGCTTAACTCGGACTCCATGGTCCATTCAGTACTTC
.,TRBV9,TRBD1,TRBJ1-1,CASSPQGASEAFF,TGTGCCAGCAGTCCTCAGGGGGCTAGTGAAGCTTTCTTT
.,TRBV7-2,TRBD2,TRBJ2-1,CASSGRAVREQFF,TGTGCCAGCAGCGGGAGGGCCGTACGTGAGCAGTTCTTC
.,TRBV5-1,TRBD1,TRBJ2-2,CASSPDRGGNTGELFF,TGCGCCAGCAGCCCGGACAGGGGGGGGAACACCGGGGAGCTGTTTTTT
.,TRBV30,TRBD2,TRBJ2-1,CAWSPPRSGGANEQFF,TGTGCCTGGAGTCCGCCCCGGAGCGGGGGGGCAAATGAGCAGTTCTTC
few,TRBV3-1/TRBV3-2,.,TRBJ1-6,CASSYRGEYSPLHF,TGTGCCAGCAGCTACCGGGGGGAGTATTCACCCCTCCACTTT
.,TRBV28,.,TRBJ1-5,CASIRGNQPQHF,TGTGCCAGCATCCGGGGGAATCAGCCCCAGCATTTT
.,TRBV6-2/TRBV6-3,TRBD1,TRBJ1-2,CASSYSTGTNYGYTF,TGTGCCAGCAGTTACTCGACAGGGACTAACTATGGCTACACCTTC
.,TRBV30,.,TRBJ2-5,CAWSAAPGVPRETQYF,TGTGCCTGGAGTGCGGCCCCCGGGGTCCCCCGAGAGACCCAGTACTTC
.,TRBV9,TRBD2,TRBJ2-5,CASSEGTSGGPEETQYF,TGTGCCAGCAGCGAAGGGACTAGCGGGGGTCCTGAAGAGACCCAGTACTTC
.,TRBV3-1/TRBV3-2,TRBD1,TRBJ1-2,CASSQGPGQPGYTF,TGTGCCAGCAGCCAAGGCCCGGGACAGCCTGGCTACACCTTC
once,TRBV9,TRBD1,TRBJ1-2,CASSVGTANYGYTF,TGTGCCAGCAGCGTGGGGACAGCTAACTATGGCTACACCTTC
few,TRBV28,TRBD1,TRBJ1-5,CASSPRQGHQPQHF,TGTGCCAGCAGTCCCCGACAGGGGCATCAGCCCCAGCATTTT
once,TRBV30,.,TRBJ1-5,CAWGPGDSNQPQHF,TGTGCCTGGGGCCCGGGGGATAGCAATCAGCCCCAGCATTTT
.,TRBV14,.,TRBJ1-2,CASSQDWGVNGYTF,TGTGCCAGCAGCCAAGATTGGGGGGTTAATGGCTACACCTTC
.,TRBV6-2/TRBV6-3,TRBD2,TRBJ2-2,CASSRLLAGGPTGELFF,TGTGCCAGCAGTCGCCTACTAGCGGGGGGGCCCACCGGGGAGCTGTTTTTT
.,TRBV3-1/TRBV3-2,TRBD2,TRBJ2-7,CASSQLAGGTYEQYF,TGTGCCAGCAGCCAACTAGCGGGAGGAACCTACGAGCAGTACTTC
once,TRBV10-3,.,TRBJ1-5,CASAGAGGNQPQHF,TGTGCCAGCGCAGGGGCGGGAGGCAATCAGCCCCAGCATTTT
.,TRBV2,.,TRBJ2-2,CASRQGVNTGELFF,TGTGCCAGCAGACAAGGGGTGAACACCGGGGAGCTGTTTTTT
once,TRBV15,TRBD1,TRBJ2-7,CATNPDRGYEQYF,TGTGCCACCAACCCGGACAGGGGATACGAGCAGTACTTC
.,TRBV6-5,TRBD2,TRBJ2-7,CASSSPSGSYEQYF,TGTGCCAGCAGCAGCCCTAGCGGGAGCTACGAGCAGTACTTC
.,TRBV20-1,.,TRBJ1-2,CSASAGTNYGYTF,TGCAGTGCTAGTGCAGGGACAAACTATGGCTACACCTTC
.,TRBV5-1,.,TRBJ2-7,CASSTDWSSYEQYF,TGCGCCAGCAGCACGGACTGGAGCTCCTACGAGCAGTACTTC
.,TRBV3-1/TRBV3-2,TRBD2,TRBJ2-3,CASSQRLAVDTQYF,TGTGCCAGCAGCCAAAGACTAGCGGTAGATACGCAGTATTTT
once,TRBV3-1/TRBV3-2,.,TRBJ2-3,CASSGWGADTQYF,TGTGCCAGCAGCGGCTGGGGGGCAGATACGCAGTATTTT
.,TRBV5-6,.,TRBJ2-7,CASSPRTFGFEQYF,TGTGCCAGCAGCCCACGGACTTTTGGCTTCGAGCAGTACTTC
.,TRBV7-9,TRBD1,TRBJ2-2,CASSHRDRGLPNTGELFF,TGTGCCAGCAGCCATCGGGACAGGGGCCTTCCGAACACCGGGGAGCTGTTTTTT
.,TRBV6-1,.,TRBJ1-2,CASSEALGARKGYTF,TGTGCCAGCAGTGAAGCGCTGGGGGCGCGAAAAGGCTACACCTTC
.,TRBV7-2,TRBD1,TRBJ2-7,CASSLGQGVYYEQYF,TGTGCCAGCAGCTTAGGCCAGGGGGTTTACTACGAGCAGTACTTC
.,TRBV6-5,.,TRBJ1-1,CASSFVLNTEAFF,TGTGCCAGCAGTTTCGTGTTGAACACTGAAGCTTTCTTT
once,TRBV3-1/TRBV3-2,TRBD1,TRBJ1-2,CASSQDVYRGLDGYTF,TGTGCCAGCAGCCAAGATGTCTACAGGGGTTTAGATGGCTACACCTTC
.,TRBV3-1/TRBV3-2,.,TRBJ1-3,CASSRGVSGNTIYF,TGTGCCAGCAGCCGGGGCGTCTCTGGAAACACCATATATTTT
.,TRBV11-3,.,TRBJ2-3,CASSSRSRSTDTQYF,TGTGCCAGCAGCTCCCGGAGCAGATCGACAGATACGCAGTATTTT
.,TRBV6-1,.,TRBJ1-2,CASSNGGDYTF,TGTGCCAGCAGTAACGGAGGGGACTACACCTTC
.,TRBV29-1,TRBD2,TRBJ2-3,CSVGGLAGGTDTQYF,TGCAGCGTGGGAGGACTAGCGGGAGGCACAGATACGCAGTATTTT
.,TRBV7-2,.,TRBJ2-1,CASSYSLHSYNEQFF,TGTGCCAGCAGTTATTCACTGCACTCCTACAATGAGCAGTTCTTC
.,TRBV2,.,TRBJ2-1,CASSAPGAYNEQFF,TGTGCCAGCAGTGCTCCAGGGGCCTACAATGAGCAGTTCTTC
.,TRBV5-4,TRBD1,TRBJ1-2,CASSSDRGASIGYTF,TGTGCCAGCAGCTCGGACAGGGGAGCTTCCATAGGTTACACCTTC
few,TRBV5-4,TRBD2,TRBJ2-5,CASSLGLAGEETQYF,TGTGCCAGCAGCTTGGGACTAGCGGGAGAAGAGACCCAGTACTTC
.,TRBV4-1,.,TRBJ1-2,CASSQISTTGDYTF,TGCGCCAGCAGCCAAATCTCAACCACGGGGGACTACACCTTC
.,TRBV6-5,.,TRBJ2-5,CASTHNNQETQYF,TGTGCCAGCACCCACAATAACCAAGAGACCCAGTACTTC
.,TRBV5-4,.,TRBJ1-5,CASSLAGRNQPQHF,TGTGCCAGCAGCTTGGCCGGGAGGAATCAGCCCCAGCATTTT
.,TRBV7-8,.,TRBJ1-2,CASSLPSAGDYGYTF,TGTGCCAGCAGCCTCCCTTCGGCAGGGGACTATGGCTACACCTTC
.,TRBV7-2,TRBD1,TRBJ2-4,CASSEDRGVFGKNIQYF,TGTGCCAGCAGCGAGGACAGGGGCGTTTTCGGCAAAAACATTCAGTACTTC
.,TRBV9,TRBD1,TRBJ1-2,CASSVNTGGAYGYTF,TGTGCCAGCAGCGTCAATACAGGGGGGGCCTATGGCTACACCTTC
once,TRBV18,TRBD2,TRBJ2-1,CASSPARLAGGSEQFF,TGTGCCAGCTCACCAGCGAGACTAGCGGGAGGGAGTGAGCAGTTCTTC
.,TRBV5-1,TRBD1,TRBJ2-5,CASSLTGTVLQETQYF,TGCGCCAGCAGCTTAACCGGGACAGTACTTCAAGAGACCCAGTACTTC
.,TRBV14,TRBD2,TRBJ2-1,CASSQTSGGSNEQFF,TGTGCCAGCAGCCAAACTAGCGGGGGTTCCAATGAGCAGTTCTTC
.,TRBV12-3/TRBV12-4,.,TRBJ1-3,CASPELSGNTIYF,TGTGCCAGCCCCGAACTCTCTGGAAACACCATATATTTT
.,TRBV18,TRBD2,TRBJ2-7,CASSGGGSYEQYF,TGTGCCAGCTCCGGGGGGGGCTCCTACGAGCAGTACTTC
.,TRBV18,TRBD1,TRBJ2-7,CASSPVTGGDGEQYF,TGTGCCAGCTCACCGGTTACAGGGGGCGACGGCGAGCAGTACTTC
.,TRBV28,.,TRBJ2-1,CASSPRTGNNEQFF,TGTGCCAGCAGTCCGCGGACTGGGAACAATGAGCAGTTCTTC
.,TRBV9,.,TRBJ2-3,CASSVTSTHLPHTQYF,TGTGCCAGCAGCGTAACTTCTACTCATTTACCCCATACGCAGTATTTT
.,TRBV5-4,TRBD1,TRBJ2-1,CASSLAPDRFNEQFF,TGTGCCAGCAGCTTAGCCCCGGACAGGTTTAATGAGCAGTTCTTC